This T cell receptor (beta chain) was found in a study of cytotoxic CD8 clonotypes in ibrutinib-treated CLL. V shed 4 bases and J shed 0 bases, with 12 bases lying between them. Germline V CDR1 and CDR2: MDHEN, SYDVKM. The CDR3 extends over 15 amino acids. Libraries were prepared by immunoSEQ multiplex PCR; TCRdb keeps only in-frame clonotypes and omits some of them. The profile covers about 120,000 clones, with more than 55% appearing a single time and about 39% taken by the ten largest. V and J are TRBV28 and TRBJ1-2; no clear D gene. The TCR was taken from a human donor with chronic lymphocytic leukemia. The sequencing used PBMCs, collected after 24 months of ibrutinib treatment. For the CDR3, the DNA is TGTGCCAGCAGTTCGTTCAGGTCTACTAACTATGGCTACACCTTC. Translated: CASSSFRSTNYGYTF.